The clone carrying this T cell receptor (beta chain) was found a few times. Its specificity is not known. Each TCR cDNA molecule carried a unique molecular identifier. From the 5' RACE reads, TCRdb called clonotypes with MiXCR, one entry per CDR3 protein. The sample records 90,000 to 95,000 distinct CDR3 sequences, more than 10% being singletons. CDR1 is SGHAT and CDR2 is FQDESV in the germline V gene (reference sequence). The CDR3 runs 17 residues. The germline V and J ends were trimmed by 4 bases and 4 bases, with 20 bases remaining between them. This sample was taken from a study of spatial heterogeneity in lung cancer. Study-level points and caveats: The study found ubiquitous expanded tumor TCRs in blood more at resection than follow-up.

Noted time point: sample taken at primary tumor resection. Samples came from some 71 TRACERx patients with untreated early-stage lung cancer. This chain joins TRBV11-1 and TRBJ2-1, with D unclear. The receptor was isolated from a male donor with early-stage non-small cell lung cancer. The specimen was PBMCs, collected at surgery. CDR3 sequence reads: CASSSYPQADIYNEQFF. CDR3 nucleotide sequence: TGTGCCAGCAGCTCTTACCCCCAAGCAGATATTTACAATGAGCAGTTCTTC.